Listed below are T cell receptor beta chains from one sample, sequenced in a study of shared clonotypes between healthy human individuals. Generated by immunoSEQ multiplex PCR, the TCRdb table keeps only in-frame clones and is missing some. The sample lists 2 million to 2.5 million clones, 85% to 95% occurring once. The sequenced sample was naive CD4+ T cells from PBMCs. These receptor sequences come from a young man in good health. Some clones in this sample may be carry-over from other donors' samples. Both conserved end residues are part of each CDR3. D genes are given only for firm matches. A row's size may be missing; if present it is once, few, many or a size class.

CDR3 protein,CDR3 DNA,J gene,D gene,clone size,V gene
CASSDTVGYTF,TGTGCCAGCAGTGACACAGTCGGCTACACCTTC,TRBJ1-2,-,few,TRBV25-1
CASSHGTPGQGDYEQYF,TGCGCCAGCAGCCATGGGACGCCGGGACAGGGCGACTACGAGCAGTACTTC,TRBJ2-7,TRBD1,-,TRBV4-1
CASSFAGVQNIQYF,TGTGCCAGCAGCTTTGCGGGGGTCCAAAACATTCAGTACTTC,TRBJ2-4,TRBD2,few,TRBV7-9
CASSQSRGRDEQYF,TGCGCCAGCAGCCAATCTAGAGGGAGGGACGAGCAGTACTTC,TRBJ2-7,TRBD2,-,TRBV4-3
CASSGGTTNGEQYF,TGTGCCAGCAGCGGCGGGACTACAAACGGCGAGCAGTACTTC,TRBJ2-7,TRBD2,once,TRBV9
CASSGSSLLGQQYSNQPQHF,TGTGCCAGCAGTGGGAGTTCCCTCCTTGGACAGCAATATAGCAATCAGCCCCAGCATTTT,TRBJ1-5,-,-,TRBV6-1
CASSLVLAGGSEQFF,TGTGCCAGCAGTTTAGTACTAGCGGGAGGAAGTGAGCAGTTCTTC,TRBJ2-1,TRBD2,-,TRBV27
CASSFRAVRGASYEQYF,TGTGCCAGCAGCTTCCGTGCGGTCCGCGGGGCCTCCTACGAGCAGTACTTC,TRBJ2-7,-,-,TRBV7-3
CASSIITGGSQETQYF,TGTGCCAGTAGTATCATCACGGGAGGGAGTCAAGAGACCCAGTACTTC,TRBJ2-5,TRBD2,-,TRBV19
CASSSTGQGEQYF,TGCGCCAGCAGCTCGACCGGACAGGGAGAGCAGTACTTC,TRBJ2-7,TRBD1,-,TRBV5-1
CASSLASGSTRTDTQYF,TGTGCCAGCAGCTTGGCTAGCGGGAGTACCCGCACAGATACGCAGTATTTT,TRBJ2-3,TRBD2,-,TRBV7-2
CASSYEGNRSPLHF,TGTGCCAGCAGTTACGAGGGGAATCGTTCACCCCTCCACTTT,TRBJ1-6,-,-,TRBV6-5
CATSPWEQYF,TGTGCCACCAGCCCGTGGGAGCAGTACTTC,TRBJ2-7,-,-,TRBV6-1
CASSFKSPDSARPQETQYF,TGTGCCAGCAGTTTTAAGAGCCCCGACAGTGCCCGGCCTCAAGAGACCCAGTACTTC,TRBJ2-5,-,-,TRBV27
CASSQGLGGRGNQPQHF,TGCGCCAGCAGCCAAGGATTAGGGGGCCGGGGCAATCAGCCCCAGCATTTT,TRBJ1-5,TRBD1,-,TRBV4-1
CASSDINQPQHF,TGTGCCAGCAGCGACATCAATCAGCCCCAGCATTTT,TRBJ1-5,-,few,TRBV7-2
CASSRGAGVTPSGYTF,TGTGCCAGCTCCCGGGGGGCAGGGGTCACACCCTCGGGCTACACCTTC,TRBJ1-2,-,-,TRBV25-1
CASSYLASPSTDTQYF,TGTGCCAGCAGTTATCTCGCGTCGCCTAGCACAGATACGCAGTATTTT,TRBJ2-3,-,-,TRBV6-5
CASSRADTQYF,TGTGCCAGTAGTAGGGCAGATACGCAGTATTTT,TRBJ2-3,-,-,TRBV19
CASSARTSWDEQFF,TGTGCCAGCAGCGCTCGGACTAGCTGGGATGAGCAGTTCTTC,TRBJ2-1,TRBD2,-,TRBV7-2
CAISEDGLNTEAFF,TGTGCCATCAGTGAGGACGGATTGAACACTGAAGCTTTCTTT,TRBJ1-1,-,-,TRBV10-3
CASSYSGGSNQPQHF,TGTGCCAGCAGTTACTCTGGAGGGAGCAATCAGCCCCAGCATTTT,TRBJ1-5,-,-,TRBV6-5
CASSLYRGRGYTF,TGTGCCAGCAGTTTGTACAGGGGTCGAGGCTACACCTTC,TRBJ1-2,TRBD1,-,TRBV28
CASSDPASGRNEQFF,TGTGCCAGCAGCGACCCGGCTAGCGGGAGAAATGAGCAGTTCTTC,TRBJ2-1,TRBD2,-,TRBV25-1
CASRRESGLYEQFF,TGTGCCAGCAGAAGGGAGTCGGGGTTATATGAGCAGTTCTTC,TRBJ2-1,-,once,TRBV6-4
CASSPDRGTEAFF,TGTGCCAGCTCACCGGACCGGGGCACTGAAGCTTTCTTT,TRBJ1-1,-,few,TRBV18
CASSFSTAPAAGYSNQPQHF,TGTGCCAGCAGTTTTTCCACGGCGCCGGCAGCCGGATATAGCAATCAGCCCCAGCATTTT,TRBJ1-5,-,once,TRBV28
CASRATEKLFF,TGTGCCAGCAGGGCAACGGAAAAACTGTTTTTT,TRBJ1-4,-,once,TRBV6-1
CASSYSSDPTAYEQYF,TGCGCCAGCAGCTACAGTTCCGACCCCACGGCCTACGAGCAGTACTTC,TRBJ2-7,-,-,TRBV5-1
CASSLQGDQPQHF,TGTGCCAGCAGCTTACAGGGAGATCAGCCCCAGCATTTT,TRBJ1-5,-,few,TRBV7-9
CASSTLAPLAKNIQYF,TGTGCCAGCAGTACCCTGGCCCCACTAGCCAAAAACATTCAGTACTTC,TRBJ2-4,-,-,TRBV28
CASSLYALRAKGNSPLHF,TGTGCCAGCAGTTTATATGCGCTCCGGGCCAAAGGGAATTCACCCCTCCACTTT,TRBJ1-6,-,-,TRBV28
CASSLQGVNTEAFF,TGTGCCAGCAGCCTCCAGGGTGTGAACACTGAAGCTTTCTTT,TRBJ1-1,-,few,TRBV7-9
CASSEGSLGEKLFF,TGTGCCAGCAGTGAAGGGTCGCTGGGTGAAAAACTGTTTTTT,TRBJ1-4,-,-,TRBV6-1
CASSLAGHPQPAGYTF,TGTGCCAGCAGCTTGGCGGGACACCCACAGCCAGCTGGCTACACCTTC,TRBJ1-2,-,-,TRBV5-6